The 9 T cell receptor beta chains given below trace back to one sample, sequenced in a study of T cells after yellow fever vaccination. In TCRdb, the 5' RACE reads were re-called with MiXCR into one record per CDR3 protein. The sample includes a few hundred thousand distinct CDR3 sequences, approximately 4% of them seen just once. Here the sequenced sample was PBMCs, taken 15 days after the yellow fever booster vaccination. These receptors originate from a man between 18 and 35 years old who received the YFV17D yellow fever vaccine.

This clonotype occurred a few times. This rearrangement joins TRBV5-8 to TRBJ2-4; no definite D call. Trimming pared 1 base from V and 7 bases from J, leaving 6 bases between. The CDR3 runs 12 residues. The germline CDR1 and CDR2 sequences are SGHTS and YDEGEE. This CDR3 is CASSLRFNIQYF. As DNA, the CDR3 is TGTGCCAGCAGCTTGAGGTTCAACATTCAGTACTTC.

This clonotype was observed many times. The rearrangement uses TRBV12-3 or TRBV12-4 and TRBJ1-5; D is uncertain. The length of the CDR3 is 17 residues. Trimming removed 5 bases from V and 4 bases from J, with 21 bases in between. The CDR3 region is CASSLNRGGFGNQPQHF. The CDR3 bases are TGTGCCAGCAGTCTAAATCGGGGTGGGTTTGGGAATCAGCCCCAGCATTTT.

The table lists this clonotype with many counts. This rearrangement joins TRBV12-3 or TRBV12-4 to TRBJ2-2; D gene unclear. This CDR3 is built from 14 residues. V was pared by 6 bases and J by 1 base, with 9 bases between. The CDR3 reads CASSLFENTGELFF. CDR3 DNA: TGTGCCAGCAGCCTTTTCGAGAACACCGGGGAGCTGTTTTTT.

Ten or more counts support this clonotype. The chain joins TRBV7-9 to TRBJ2-1, with 7 bases identical to TRBD1. The V segment lost 5 bases and the J segment 9 bases; nucleotides outside the gene matches: 16. CDR1 is SEHNR, CDR2 FQNEAQ, per germline (reference sequence). The CDR3 length is 16 residues. The CDR3 is CASSASRDSHLGEQFF. The CDR3 DNA is TGTGCCAGCAGCGCATCCCGGGACAGCCATTTGGGTGAGCAGTTCTTC.

This clonotype was recorded many times. As DNA, the CDR3 is TGCAGCGCCCAACACAGGGCGGACACTGAAGCTTTCTTT. Residues: CSAQHRADTEAFF. This chain uses TRBV29-1 with TRBJ1-1; D may be TRBD1 (6 bases). Germline CDR1 reads SQVTM; CDR2 reads ANQGSEA. The CDR3 is 13 residues long. Trimming stripped 7 bases from V and 3 bases from J, with 15 bases between.

This clonotype was observed at least ten times. V gene TRBV5-1 combines with J gene TRBJ2-1; D may be TRBD1 (7 bases). There are 14 residues in the CDR3. Trimming removed 5 bases at V and 7 bases at J, with 16 bases between. Per the germline V gene, CDR1 is SGHRS and CDR2 is YFSETQ. The CDR3 DNA follows: TGCGCCAGCAGAGGAGGGGGCGCCTCGAATGAGCAGTTCTTC. It specifies CASRGGGASNEQFF.

This clonotype was counted at least ten times. The CDR3 sequence: CASSYAVAGTEAFF. In DNA, the CDR3 is TGTGCCAGCAGTTACGCGGTAGCGGGCACTGAAGCTTTCTTT. The chain uses TRBV6-6 and TRBJ1-1, with D unresolved. Germline CDR1 MNHNY, CDR2 SVGAGI (reference sequence). V was trimmed by 2 bases and J by 4 bases, leaving 11 bases between them. This CDR3 contains 14 residues.

This clonotype has a handful of counts. The chain is built from TRBV7-8 and TRBJ2-7; D is ambiguous. This CDR3 is 12 amino acids long. Germline CDR1 reads SGHVS; CDR2 reads FQNEAQ. Trimming left V 5 bases short and J 0 bases short, with 5 bases between. This CDR3 reads CASSLNSYEQYV. CDR3 DNA: TGTGCCAGCAGCCTAAACTCCTACGAGCAGTACGTC.

The chain combines TRBV15 with TRBJ1-1, with D possibly matching TRBD1 (6 bases). The V end lost 1 base, the J end lost 2 bases, and 11 bases lay between the germline ends. This CDR3 comprises 15 residues. Germline values: CDR1 LNHNV, CDR2 YYDKDF (reference sequence). Here the CDR3 reads CATSRGGTLNTEAFF. CDR3 sequence (DNA): TGTGCCACCAGCAGAGGCGGGACACTAAACACTGAAGCTTTCTTT.